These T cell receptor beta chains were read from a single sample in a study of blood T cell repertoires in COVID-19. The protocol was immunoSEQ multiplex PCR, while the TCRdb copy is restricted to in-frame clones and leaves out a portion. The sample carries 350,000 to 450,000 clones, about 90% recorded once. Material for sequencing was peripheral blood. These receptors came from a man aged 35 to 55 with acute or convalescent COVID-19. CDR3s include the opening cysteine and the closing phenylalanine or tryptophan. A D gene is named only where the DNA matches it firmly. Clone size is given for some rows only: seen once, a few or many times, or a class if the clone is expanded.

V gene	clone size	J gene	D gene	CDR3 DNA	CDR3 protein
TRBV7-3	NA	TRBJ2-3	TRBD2	TGTGCCAGCAGCCAGGGACTAGCTGGAGATACGCAGTATTTT	CASSQGLAGDTQYF
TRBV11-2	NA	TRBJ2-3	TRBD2	TGTGCCAGCAGCCCCGGACTAGGCACAGATACGCAGTATTTT	CASSPGLGTDTQYF
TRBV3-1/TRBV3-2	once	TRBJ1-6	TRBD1	TGTGCCAGCAGCCAAGATGGCTTTGACTTGACAGGGTCTTCACCCCTCCACTTT	CASSQDGFDLTGSSPLHF
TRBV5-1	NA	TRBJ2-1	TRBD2	TGCGCCAGCAGCCACTACTTTAGCGGGGGGGCCTACAATGAGCAGTTCTTC	CASSHYFSGGAYNEQFF
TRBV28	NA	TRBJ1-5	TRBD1	TGTGCCAGCAGAGGGGACAGGGGTCAGCCCCAGCATTTT	CASRGDRGQPQHF
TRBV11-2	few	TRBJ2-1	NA	TGTGCCAGCAGCTCCCGTTCGGGGATACACTCCTACAATGAGCAGTTCTTC	CASSSRSGIHSYNEQFF
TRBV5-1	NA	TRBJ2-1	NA	TGCGCCAGCAGCTGGAGCGGCAGCTCCTACAATGAGCAGTTCTTC	CASSWSGSSYNEQFF
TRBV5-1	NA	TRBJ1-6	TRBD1	TGCGCCAGCAGCCCCGTCGGACAGGGAGGGTCACCCCTCCACTTT	CASSPVGQGGSPLHF
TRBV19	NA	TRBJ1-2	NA	TGTGCCAGTAGTATTCAGGTTGATGCTAACTATGGCTACACCTTC	CASSIQVDANYGYTF
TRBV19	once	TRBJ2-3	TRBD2	TGTGCCAGTAGTCCTCTAGCGGGAGCCACCACAGATACGCAGTATTTT	CASSPLAGATTDTQYF
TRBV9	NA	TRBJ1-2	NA	TGTGCCAGCAGCGTAGCTAACCGGGGAGGGGGCTACACCTTC	CASSVANRGGGYTF
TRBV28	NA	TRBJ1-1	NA	TGTGCCAGCAGTTTGGACAGTGCCTTCACTGAAGCTTTCTTT	CASSLDSAFTEAFF
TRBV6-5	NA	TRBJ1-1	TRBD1	TGTGCCAGTACGGACAGGGGCAAGGACACTGAAGCTTTCTTT	CASTDRGKDTEAFF
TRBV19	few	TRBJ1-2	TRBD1	TGTGCCAGTAGACCGGGAGGGGGACAGGGAACGAGCTACACCTTC	CASRPGGGQGTSYTF
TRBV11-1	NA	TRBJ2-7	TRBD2	TGTGCCAGCAGCTTAGAGCGGGGGCATAGCTACGAGCAGTACTTC	CASSLERGHSYEQYF
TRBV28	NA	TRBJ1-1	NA	TGTGCCAGCTCCCTTTACGGCAGGGGAGACACTGAAGCTTTCTTT	CASSLYGRGDTEAFF
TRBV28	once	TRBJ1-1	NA	TGTGCCAGCAGTTTCCCCCAGTGGAACACTGAAGCTTTCTTT	CASSFPQWNTEAFF
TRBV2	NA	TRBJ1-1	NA	TGTGCCAGCAGGGGCGACAGTAACACTGAAGCTTTCTTT	CASRGDSNTEAFF
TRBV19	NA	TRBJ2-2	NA	TGTGCCAGTAGTCGCAGGAGCGGGTGGAACACCGGGGAGCTGTTTTTT	CASSRRSGWNTGELFF
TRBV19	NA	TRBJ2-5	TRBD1	TGTGCCAGTGCCGACAGGGGGGGAGAGACCCAGTACTTC	CASADRGGETQYF
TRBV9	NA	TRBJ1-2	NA	TGTGCCAGCAGCGTAGGGGACACCTTTGACTATGGCTACACCTTC	CASSVGDTFDYGYTF
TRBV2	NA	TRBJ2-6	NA	TGTGCCAGCAGTGTCGGCTCTGGGGCCAACGTCCTGACTTTC	CASSVGSGANVLTF
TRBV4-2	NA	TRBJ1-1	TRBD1	TGTGCCAGCAGCCAGTCGACAGGGGCCGACGTTGAAGCTTTCTTT	CASSQSTGADVEAFF
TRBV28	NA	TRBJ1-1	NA	TGTGCCAGCAGGCGGGACGGGACTCTTGAAGCTTTCTTT	CASRRDGTLEAFF
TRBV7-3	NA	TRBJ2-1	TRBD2	TGTGCCAGCAGCTTAAGGGGCCTTGTCGGCGGGAGGGCCGGTGGGGAGCAGTTCTTC	CASSLRGLVGGRAGGEQFF
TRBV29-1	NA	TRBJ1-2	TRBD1	TGCAGCGTTTCGCACAGGGACAGGGTGTCGGGCTACACCTTC	CSVSHRDRVSGYTF
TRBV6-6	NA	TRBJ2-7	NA	TGTGCCAGCAGTCTACAGGGACCCTACGAGCAGTACTTC	CASSLQGPYEQYF
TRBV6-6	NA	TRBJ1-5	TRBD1	TGTGCCAGCAGCAGTCGGGACAGACCGAATCAGCCCCAGCATTTT	CASSSRDRPNQPQHF
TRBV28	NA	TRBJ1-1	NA	TGTGCCAGCAGAAATATGCAGAAGAACACTGAAGCTTTCTTT	CASRNMQKNTEAFF
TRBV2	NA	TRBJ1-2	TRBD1	TGTGCCAGCAGAAATCCCGGGACAGGGGTCTATGGCTACACCTTC	CASRNPGTGVYGYTF